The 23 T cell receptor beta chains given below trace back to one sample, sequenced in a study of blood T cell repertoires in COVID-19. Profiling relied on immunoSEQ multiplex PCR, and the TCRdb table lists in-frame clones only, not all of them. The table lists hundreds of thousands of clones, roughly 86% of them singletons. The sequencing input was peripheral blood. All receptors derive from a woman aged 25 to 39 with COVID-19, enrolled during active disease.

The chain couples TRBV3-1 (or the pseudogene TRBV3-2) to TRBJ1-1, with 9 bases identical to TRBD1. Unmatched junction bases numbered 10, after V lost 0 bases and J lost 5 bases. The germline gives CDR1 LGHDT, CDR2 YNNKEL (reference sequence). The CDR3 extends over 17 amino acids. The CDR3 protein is CASSQETGGARRTEAFF. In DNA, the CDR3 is TGTGCCAGCAGCCAAGAGACAGGGGGGGCGAGGAGAACTGAAGCTTTCTTT.

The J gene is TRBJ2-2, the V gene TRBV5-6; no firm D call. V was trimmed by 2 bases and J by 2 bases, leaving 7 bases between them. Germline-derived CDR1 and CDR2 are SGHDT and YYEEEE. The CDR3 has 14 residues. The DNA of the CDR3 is TGTGCCAGCAGCTTCTTCCGTAACACCGGGGAGCTGTTTTTT. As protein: CASSFFRNTGELFF.

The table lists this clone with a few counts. CDR3 coding DNA: TGTGCCAGCAGCCCAGTGGGGAGCGGGGAGCTGTTTTTT. Amino acid sequence: CASSPVGSGELFF. The V gene is TRBV9, the J gene TRBJ2-2; D is possibly TRBD2 (5 bases). Trimming took 4 bases from V and 7 from J, leaving 11 bases between them. The length of the CDR3 is 13 residues. CDR1 SGDLS and CDR2 YYNGEE come from the germline V gene.

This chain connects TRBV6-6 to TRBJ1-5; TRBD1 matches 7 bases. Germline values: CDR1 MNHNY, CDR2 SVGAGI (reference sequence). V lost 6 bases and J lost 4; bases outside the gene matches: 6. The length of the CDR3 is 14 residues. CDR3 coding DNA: TGTGCCAGCAGCCTGCCAGGGGGAAATCAGCCCCAGCATTTT. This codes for CASSLPGGNQPQHF.

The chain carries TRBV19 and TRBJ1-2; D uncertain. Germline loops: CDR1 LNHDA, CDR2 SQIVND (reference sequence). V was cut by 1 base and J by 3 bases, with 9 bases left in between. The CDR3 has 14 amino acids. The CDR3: CASSIGAIDYGYTF. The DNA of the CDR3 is TGTGCCAGTAGTATAGGGGCGATTGACTATGGCTACACCTTC.

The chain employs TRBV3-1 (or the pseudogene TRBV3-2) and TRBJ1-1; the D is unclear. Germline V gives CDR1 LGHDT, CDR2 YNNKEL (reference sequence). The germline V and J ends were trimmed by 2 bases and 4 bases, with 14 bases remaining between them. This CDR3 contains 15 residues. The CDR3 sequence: CASSQQYAAGTEAFF. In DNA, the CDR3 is TGTGCCAGCAGCCAACAATATGCGGCGGGCACTGAAGCTTTCTTT.

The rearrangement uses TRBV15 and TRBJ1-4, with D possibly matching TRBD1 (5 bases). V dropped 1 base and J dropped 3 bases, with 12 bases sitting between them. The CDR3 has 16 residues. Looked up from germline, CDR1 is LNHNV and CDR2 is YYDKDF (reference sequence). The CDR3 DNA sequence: TGTGCCACCAGCAGAGGGGCAGGGCTGGCTAATGAAAAACTGTTTTTT. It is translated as CATSRGAGLANEKLFF.

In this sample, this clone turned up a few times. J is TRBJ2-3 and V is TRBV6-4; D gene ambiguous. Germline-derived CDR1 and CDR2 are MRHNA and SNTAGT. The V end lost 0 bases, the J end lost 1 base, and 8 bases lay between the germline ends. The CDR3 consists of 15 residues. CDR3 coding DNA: TGTGCCAGCAGTGACTCTCCTGCAGGCACAGATACGCAGTATTTT. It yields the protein CASSDSPAGTDTQYF.

The CDR3 here is CASSKYPGDTYEQYF. Here the CDR3 DNA reads TGTGCCAGCAGCAAGTACCCCGGGGATACCTACGAGCAGTACTTC. The J gene is TRBJ2-7, the V gene TRBV7-7, with a weak D call TRBD2 (5 bases). Germline V CDR1 and CDR2: SSHAT, FNYEAQ (reference sequence). The CDR3 sequence is 15 residues long. V dropped 5 bases and J dropped 2 bases, with 16 bases sitting between them.

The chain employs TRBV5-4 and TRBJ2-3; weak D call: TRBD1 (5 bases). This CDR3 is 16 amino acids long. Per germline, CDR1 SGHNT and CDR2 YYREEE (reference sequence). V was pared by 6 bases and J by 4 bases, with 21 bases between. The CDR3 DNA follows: TGTGCCAGCATCCCCTTGGGGCAGGACGGACCAGATACGCAGTATTTT. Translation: CASIPLGQDGPDTQYF.

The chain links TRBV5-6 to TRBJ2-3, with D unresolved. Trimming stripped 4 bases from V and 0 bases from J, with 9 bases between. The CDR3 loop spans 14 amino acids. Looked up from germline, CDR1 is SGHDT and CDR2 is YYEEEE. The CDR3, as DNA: TGTGCCAGCAGCCCTACAGTTAGCACAGATACGCAGTATTTT. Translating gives CASSPTVSTDTQYF. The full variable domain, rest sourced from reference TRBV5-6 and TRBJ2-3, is DAGVTQSPTHLIKTRGQQVTLRCSPKSGHDTVSWYQQALGQGPQFIFQYYEEEERQRGNFPDRFSGHQFPNYSSELNVNALLLGDSALYLCASSPTVSTDTQYFGPGTRLTVL.

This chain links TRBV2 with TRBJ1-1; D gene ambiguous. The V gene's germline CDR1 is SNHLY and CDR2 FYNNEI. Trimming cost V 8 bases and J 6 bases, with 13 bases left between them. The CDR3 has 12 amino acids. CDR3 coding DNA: TGTGCCAGCGACGGCGGAGGCGCTGAAGCTTTCTTT. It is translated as CASDGGGAEAFF.

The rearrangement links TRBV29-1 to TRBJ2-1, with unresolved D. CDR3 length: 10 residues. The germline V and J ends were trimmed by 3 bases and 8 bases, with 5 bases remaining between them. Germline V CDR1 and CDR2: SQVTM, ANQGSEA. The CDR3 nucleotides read TGCAGCGTTGATAGTTATGAGCAGTTCTTC. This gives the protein CSVDSYEQFF.

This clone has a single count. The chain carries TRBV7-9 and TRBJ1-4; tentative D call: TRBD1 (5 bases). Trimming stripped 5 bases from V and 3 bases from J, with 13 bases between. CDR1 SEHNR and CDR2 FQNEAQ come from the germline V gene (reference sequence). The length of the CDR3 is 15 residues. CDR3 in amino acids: CASSLLTESNEKLFF. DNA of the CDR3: TGTGCCAGCAGCCTATTGACAGAATCTAATGAAAAACTGTTTTTT.

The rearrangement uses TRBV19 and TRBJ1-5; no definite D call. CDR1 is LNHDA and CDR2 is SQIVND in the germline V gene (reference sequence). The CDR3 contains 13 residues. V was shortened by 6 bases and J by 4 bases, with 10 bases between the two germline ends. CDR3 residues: CASSPDFNQPQHF. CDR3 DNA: TGTGCCAGTAGCCCAGATTTTAATCAGCCCCAGCATTTT. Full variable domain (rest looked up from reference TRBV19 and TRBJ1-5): DGGITQSPKYLFRKEGQNVTLSCEQNLNHDAMYWYRQDPGQGLRLIYYSQIVNDFQKGDIAEGYSVSREKKESFPLTVTSAQKNPTAFYLCASSPDFNQPQHFGDGTRLSIL.

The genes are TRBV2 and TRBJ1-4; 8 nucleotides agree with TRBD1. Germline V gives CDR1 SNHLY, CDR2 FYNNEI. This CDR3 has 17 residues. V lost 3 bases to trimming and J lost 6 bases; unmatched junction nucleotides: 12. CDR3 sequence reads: CASSESRTTGGDEKLFF. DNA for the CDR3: TGTGCCAGCAGTGAGTCTCGTACCACAGGGGGGGATGAAAAACTGTTTTTT.

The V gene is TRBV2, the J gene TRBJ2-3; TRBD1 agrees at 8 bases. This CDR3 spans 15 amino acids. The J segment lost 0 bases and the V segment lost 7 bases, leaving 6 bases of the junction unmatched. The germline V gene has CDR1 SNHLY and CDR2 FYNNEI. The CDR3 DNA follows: TGTGCCAGCAAGCAGGGGGCGCGTAGCACAGATACGCAGTATTTT. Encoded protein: CASKQGARSTDTQYF.

CDR3 loop: CASSLADRMGTEAFF. The CDR3 region has the DNA TGTGCCAGCAGCTTGGCCGACAGGATGGGCACCGAAGCTTTCTTT. The chain employs TRBV5-4 and TRBJ1-1, with D possibly being TRBD1 (6 bases). This CDR3 is built from 15 residues. Trimming took off 0 bases at V and 8 bases at J, with 17 bases between the two ends. Germline V lookup: CDR1 SGHNT, CDR2 YYREEE (reference sequence).

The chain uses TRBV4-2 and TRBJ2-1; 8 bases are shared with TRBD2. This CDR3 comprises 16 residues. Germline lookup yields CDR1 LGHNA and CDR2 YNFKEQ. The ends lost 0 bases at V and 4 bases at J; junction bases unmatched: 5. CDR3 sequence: CASSQDESGGYNEQFF. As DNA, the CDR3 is TGTGCCAGCAGCCAAGATGAAAGCGGGGGTTACAATGAGCAGTTCTTC.

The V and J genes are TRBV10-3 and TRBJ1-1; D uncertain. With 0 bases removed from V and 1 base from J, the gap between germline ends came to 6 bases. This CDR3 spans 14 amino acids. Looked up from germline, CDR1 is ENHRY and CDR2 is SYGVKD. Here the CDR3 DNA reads TGTGCCATCAGTGAGTCGCGGCAGAACACTGAAGCTTTCTTT. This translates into CAISESRQNTEAFF.

CDR3 region: CASSPPGLAGFGEQYF. DNA for the CDR3: TGTGCCAGCAGCCCACCAGGTCTAGCGGGGTTTGGCGAGCAGTACTTC. V and J are TRBV7-9 and TRBJ2-7; 9 nucleotides align to TRBD2. Germline CDR1 is SEHNR and CDR2 is FQNEAQ (reference sequence). V dropped 5 bases and J dropped 6; count of bases not matched to a gene: 14. The CDR3 runs 16 residues.

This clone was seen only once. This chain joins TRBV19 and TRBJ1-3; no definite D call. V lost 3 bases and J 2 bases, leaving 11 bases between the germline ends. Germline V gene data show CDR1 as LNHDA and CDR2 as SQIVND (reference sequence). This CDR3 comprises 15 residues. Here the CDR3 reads CASSMNGDPGNTIYF. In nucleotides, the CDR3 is TGTGCCAGTAGTATGAACGGGGATCCTGGAAACACCATATATTTT.

The CDR3 sequence is CASRNKDNEQFF. CDR3 DNA: TGCGCCAGCAGAAACAAAGACAATGAGCAGTTCTTC. The chain uses TRBV5-1 and TRBJ2-1; no firm D call. Between the trimmed V and J ends, which lost 5 bases and 5 bases, there was a span of 8 bases. CDR3 length: 12 residues. Germline V CDR1 and CDR2: SGHRS, YFSETQ.